These 14 T cell receptor beta chains were all obtained from the same sample, sequenced in a study of Graves' ophthalmopathy and Graves' hyperthyroidism. The TCR beta CDR3 regions underwent amplification from RNA transcripts. The library came from an HTBI-primed first-round RT-PCR and a second-round multiplex PCR. MiXCR, run by TCRdb on the multiplex PCR reads, gives a single entry per CDR3 protein. The table includes 170,000 or so distinct CDR3 sequences, 37% detected once. Material: peripheral blood. These receptors were taken from a woman in her thirties or forties with Graves' ophthalmopathy.

This clonotype was seen ten or more times. The genes are TRBV19 and TRBJ1-1, with D hard to call. CDR1 and CDR2 (germline): LNHDA, SQIVND (reference sequence). V gave up 3 bases and J gave up 3 bases, with 8 bases separating them. The CDR3 is made up of 13 amino acids. The CDR3 DNA reads as TGTGCCAGTAGTATGGGTGGAGACACTGAAGCTTTCTTT. It is translated as CASSMGGDTEAFF. The entire variable domain, with the rest obtained from reference TRBV19 and TRBJ1-1, is as follows: DGGITQSPKYLFRKEGQNVTLSCEQNLNHDAMYWYRQDPGQGLRLIYYSQIVNDFQKGDIAEGYSVSREKKESFPLTVTSAQKNPTAFYLCASSMGGDTEAFFGQGTRLTVV.

V usage is TRBV6-1 and J usage is TRBJ1-1; perhaps TRBD1 as D (5 bases). V lost 2 bases and J 1 base, leaving 11 bases between the germline ends. Per the germline V gene, CDR1 is MNHNS and CDR2 is SASEGT. The CDR3 consists of 15 residues. The CDR3 region has the DNA TGTGCCAGCAGTGAATGGAGGGGCGCGAACACTGAAGCTTTCTTT. Translation gives CASSEWRGANTEAFF.

The V and J genes are TRBV6-5 and TRBJ1-1; D is uncertain. The V and J ends lost 0 bases and 0 bases respectively, with 8 bases between them. The germline V gene encodes CDR1 MNHEY and CDR2 SVGAGI. The CDR3 runs 15 residues. In nucleotides, the CDR3 is TGTGCCAGCAGTTACTCGAACCGTATGAACACTGAAGCTTTCTTT. Protein: CASSYSNRMNTEAFF.

This clonotype was detected many times. The chain carries TRBV12-3 or TRBV12-4 and TRBJ1-3; 7 bases match TRBD1. Trimming removed 7 bases from V and 2 bases from J; junction bases left unmatched: 14. This CDR3 spans 17 amino acids. The DNA for the CDR3 is TGTGCCAGCACCTCAAGCGACCAGGGGGGAACTGGAAACACCATATATTTT. Amino acids: CASTSSDQGGTGNTIYF.

This chain links TRBV6-5 with TRBJ1-6, with 8 bases lining up with TRBD1. Germline V CDR1 and CDR2: MNHEY, SVGAGI. CDR3 length: 16 residues. Losses at the gene ends were 5 bases for V and 7 bases for J; bases not matched to a gene: 10. In nucleotides, the CDR3 is TGTGCCAGCAGTCACGAGACAGGGGCTGACAATTCACCCCTCCACTTT. Translated: CASSHETGADNSPLHF.

The chain uses TRBV10-3 and TRBJ2-7; 10 bases align to TRBD1. Germline V gives CDR1 ENHRY, CDR2 SYGVKD. This CDR3 is built from 14 residues. V dropped 6 bases and J dropped 6; count of bases not matched to a gene: 8. The CDR3 coding sequence is TGTGCCATCAGCCCGGGACAGGGGTCCGTCGAGCAGTACTTC. This sequence encodes CAISPGQGSVEQYF.

The chain couples TRBV6-5 to TRBJ1-2; D perhaps matches TRBD1 (6 bases). Germline V CDR1 and CDR2: MNHEY, SVGAGI. V was trimmed by 4 bases and J by 2 bases, leaving 17 bases between them. The CDR3 has 16 amino acids. The CDR3: CASSSTGQLFNYGYTF. The CDR3 DNA sequence: TGTGCCAGCAGTTCGACGGGACAACTCTTCAACTATGGCTACACCTTC.

Remarks on this clonotype: One end of the junction does not line up with germline, which may come from a read error. The chain links TRBV10-3 to TRBJ1-2, with 7 bases that match TRBD1. This CDR3 comprises 14 residues. Germline V CDR1 and CDR2: ENHRY, SYGVKD. This chain's CDR3 is CAITNDREAYGCTF. CDR3 nucleotides: TGTGCCATCACCAACGACAGGGAGGCCTATGGCTGCACCTTC.

This clonotype was recorded at least ten times. This sequence joins TRBV7-3 and TRBJ2-7; 15 bases fit TRBD2. Unmatched junction bases numbered 5, after V lost 5 bases and J lost 6 bases. The CDR3 is made up of 15 amino acids. The germline CDR1 and CDR2 sequences are SGHTA and FQGTGA. CDR3 loop: CASSPGTSGRSEQYF. CDR3 coding DNA: TGTGCCAGCAGCCCGGGGACTAGCGGGAGGTCCGAGCAGTACTTC.

This clonotype was detected ten times or more. The rearrangement links TRBV6-2 or TRBV6-3 to TRBJ1-1; no definite D call. V was cut by 4 bases and J by 2 bases, with 5 bases left in between. The germline gives CDR1 MNHEY, CDR2 SVGEGT. The CDR3 loop spans 12 amino acids. The CDR3 sequence is CASSLVNTEAFF. The CDR3 DNA is TGTGCCAGCAGTTTGGTTAACACTGAAGCTTTCTTT.

This clonotype was seen repeatedly, ten times or more. V gene TRBV6-2 or TRBV6-3 combines with J gene TRBJ2-5; no firm D call. The CDR3 is made up of 13 amino acids. Germline CDR1 is MNHEY and CDR2 is SVGEGT. V lost 2 bases and J lost 5, with 9 bases in between. The CDR3 protein is CASSYSQGETQYF. CDR3 in DNA: TGTGCCAGCAGTTACAGCCAAGGGGAGACCCAGTACTTC.

This clonotype was seen a few times. The rearrangement joins TRBV10-1 to TRBJ1-5, with D uncertain. This CDR3 region has 13 residues. Germline CDR1 and CDR2: WNHNN and SYGVQD (reference sequence). V was clipped by 4 bases and J by 5 bases, with 9 bases between them. The CDR3 spells CASSGEGYQPQHF. CDR3 nucleotide sequence: TGCGCCAGCAGTGGCGAGGGATATCAGCCCCAGCATTTT.

The chain couples TRBV6-1 to TRBJ2-3, with D uncertain. Per germline, CDR1 MNHNS and CDR2 SASEGT. The CDR3 covers 12 residues. The V and J ends lost 5 bases and 5 bases respectively, with 8 bases between them. CDR3 in amino acids: CASSPELDTQYF. In nucleotides, the CDR3 is TGTGCCAGCAGTCCAGAGTTAGATACGCAGTATTTT.

The chain combines TRBV7-2 with TRBJ2-5; 7 nucleotides align to TRBD1. Germline V gives CDR1 SGHTA, CDR2 FQGNSA. The CDR3 covers 16 residues. V shed 5 bases and J 2 bases; nucleotides not matched to a gene: 11. CDR3 coding DNA: TGTGCCAGCAGCCGAGGGACAGCCACCCTTCAAGAGACCCAGTACTTC. Encoded protein: CASSRGTATLQETQYF. The full variable domain, with the rest looked up from reference TRBV7-2 and TRBJ2-5, is GAGVSQSPSNKVTEKGKDVELRCDPISGHTALYWYRQSLGQGLEFLIYFQGNSAPDKSGLPSDRFSAERTGGSVSTLTIQRTQQEDSAVYLCASSRGTATLQETQYFGPGTRLLVL.